The 30 T cell receptor beta chains presented below share a single source sample, sequenced in a study of T-cell memory formation after mild COVID-19. TCRdb itself ran the 5' RACE reads through MiXCR, one entry per CDR3 protein. The table lists nearly 350,000 distinct CDR3 sequences, 10% to 15% of them singletons. Sequences were obtained from PBMCs or a T cell subset sorted from them (not recorded which). These receptors all stem from a man aged 18 to 30 who had mild COVID-19 (a few samples of this study predate the infection). Cell type and time point are not known.

This clonotype was recorded at least ten times. The rearrangement joins TRBV5-1 to TRBJ2-2, with TRBD1 as a possible D gene (6 bases). CDR3 length: 13 residues. CDR1 and CDR2 from the germline V gene are SGHRS and YFSETQ. Trimming removed 7 bases at V and 6 bases at J, with 13 bases between. CDR3 in amino acids: CASGRGGSGELFF. The DNA of the CDR3 is TGCGCCAGCGGCAGGGGTGGATCCGGGGAGCTGTTTTTT.

The chain joins TRBV6-5 to TRBJ1-2; 8 bases map to TRBD1. J was trimmed by 6 bases and V by 6 bases; bases with no gene match: 6. From germline, CDR1 is MNHEY and CDR2 SVGAGI. The CDR3 is made up of 13 amino acids. The CDR3 bases are TGTGCCAGCAGGCGGACAGGGTCGCATGGCTACACCTTC. Encoded protein: CASRRTGSHGYTF.

This sequence joins TRBV18 and TRBJ1-3; a weak D match, TRBD1 (6 bases). The V end was cut by 1 base, the J end by 3 bases, with 10 bases between. This CDR3 has 15 amino acids. CDR1 is KGHSH, CDR2 LQKENI, per germline. The CDR3 protein is CASSPQDRLGNTIYF. CDR3 nucleotide sequence: TGTGCCAGCTCACCACAAGACAGGCTTGGAAACACCATATATTTT.

With respect to this clonotype: One end of the junction varies from germline; a read error may be responsible. The chain is built from TRBV28 and TRBJ1-2, with D possibly TRBD1 on 6 matching bases. The CDR3 totals 13 residues. Germline CDR1 and CDR2: MDHEN and SYDVKM. CDR3 protein: CASSTPTPSGHDF. CDR3 coding DNA: TGTGCCAGCAGCACCCCGACCCCGTCGGGACACGACTTC.

The V and J genes are TRBV7-3 and TRBJ1-5, with D possibly being TRBD1 (6 bases). This CDR3 has 16 residues. V was shortened by 2 bases and J by 1 base, with 12 bases between the two germline ends. Germline CDR1 and CDR2: SGHTA and FQGTGA. The CDR3 region is CASSLEGRGSNQPQHF. DNA of the CDR3: TGTGCCAGCAGCTTAGAAGGCAGGGGAAGCAATCAGCCCCAGCATTTT.

V gene TRBV11-1 combines with J gene TRBJ2-1; D call uncertain. Looked up from germline, CDR1 is SGHAT and CDR2 is FQDESV (reference sequence). The CDR3 length is 13 residues. The V gene lost 3 bases and the J gene lost 4 bases, with 7 bases spanning the gap. CDR3 DNA sequence: TGTGCCAGCAGCTTCGTCGTTTACAATGAGCAGTTCTTC. The encoded protein is CASSFVVYNEQFF.

A few counts support this clonotype. The chain uses TRBV7-2 and TRBJ1-1; a weak D match, TRBD1 (5 bases). Germline-derived CDR1 and CDR2 are SGHTA and FQGNSA. The CDR3 length is 15 residues. Deletions cut 0 bases from V and 6 bases from J, with 14 bases between. The CDR3 nucleotides are TGTGCCAGCAGCTTAGCGCGCCAAGGGGAGTCTGAAGCTTTCTTT. It is translated as CASSLARQGESEAFF. Combining the CDR3 with reference TRBV7-2 and TRBJ1-1 gives the whole variable domain GAGVSQSPSNKVTEKGKDVELRCDPISGHTALYWYRQSLGQGLEFLIYFQGNSAPDKSGLPSDRFSAERTGGSVSTLTIQRTQQEDSAVYLCASSLARQGESEAFFGQGTRLTVV.

There are a few counts of this clonotype. The chain combines TRBV24-1 with TRBJ2-1; D remains ambiguous. CDR1 and CDR2 from the germline V gene are KGHDR and SFDVKD. The CDR3 runs to 12 residues. With 8 bases removed from V and 9 bases from J, the gap between germline ends came to 13 bases. CDR3 loop: CATKGGSGEQFF. The CDR3 nucleotides are TGTGCCACCAAAGGCGGTTCAGGTGAGCAGTTCTTC.

This clonotype has ten or more counts. J is TRBJ2-1 and V is TRBV12-3 or TRBV12-4, with D perhaps TRBD1 (6 bases). V was clipped by 5 bases and J by 6 bases, with 20 bases between them. The CDR3 spans 16 residues. CDR3 amino acids: CASSMTGEQGVNEQFF. The CDR3 region has the DNA TGTGCCAGCAGTATGACAGGTGAACAGGGAGTCAATGAGCAGTTCTTC.

This clonotype was seen more than once but under ten times. CDR3 nucleotide sequence: TGCGCCAGCAGCCAGGGGGCAGGGGGCCTCGTGGATACGCAGTATTTT. Residues: CASSQGAGGLVDTQYF. The chain carries TRBV4-1 and TRBJ2-3, with TRBD1 matching 8 bases. The length of the CDR3 is 16 residues. After removal of 3 bases from V and 6 bases from J, the junction contained 11 bases not matched to a gene. The germline gives CDR1 MGHRA, CDR2 YSYEKL.

The rearrangement joins TRBV11-3 to TRBJ2-2; D possibly corresponds to TRBD2 (6 bases). Germline values: CDR1 SGHNT, CDR2 YENEEA. The CDR3 totals 14 residues. Trimming took 2 bases from V and 7 from J, leaving 11 bases between them. CDR3 loop: CASSLSVEGGELFF. The CDR3 bases are TGTGCCAGCAGCTTATCGGTGGAGGGCGGGGAGCTGTTTTTT.

The chain employs TRBV5-6 and TRBJ2-3; D unresolved. There are 14 residues in the CDR3. V was clipped by 2 bases and J by 6 bases, with 13 bases between them. Germline V gene sequence: CDR1 SGHDT, CDR2 YYEEEE. The CDR3 reads CASSFGVRADTQYF. CDR3 DNA: TGTGCCAGCAGCTTCGGAGTACGGGCCGATACGCAGTATTTT.

The chain is built from TRBV6-2 or TRBV6-3 and TRBJ1-6; no reliable D call. Germline loops: CDR1 MNHEY, CDR2 SVGEGT. Trimming cost V 8 bases and J 14 bases, with 13 bases left between them. This CDR3 is built from 11 residues. The CDR3 coding sequence is TGTGCCAGCTACGACGGGCGGGCCCTCCACTTT. Protein: CASYDGRALHF.

The chain is built from TRBV4-1 and TRBJ2-2; D ambiguous. Germline V gene data show CDR1 as MGHRA and CDR2 as YSYEKL. V lost 0 bases to trimming and J lost 4 bases, with 9 bases between them. The CDR3 is made up of 15 amino acids. The CDR3 reads CASSQDPGATGELFF. CDR3 nucleotide sequence: TGCGCCAGCAGCCAAGATCCAGGAGCCACCGGGGAGCTGTTTTTT.

In this sample, this clonotype turned up a few times. For the CDR3, the DNA is TGTGCCAGCAGACCTACCGGGACAGCAAACACTGAAGCTTTCTTT. It is translated as CASRPTGTANTEAFF. The chain couples TRBV6-5 to TRBJ1-1, with TRBD1 identical over 7 bases. This CDR3 region has 15 residues. V gave up 6 bases and J gave up 2 bases; unmatched junction bases: 9. Germline V gives CDR1 MNHEY, CDR2 SVGAGI.

This clonotype was counted many times. The chain links TRBV12-3 or TRBV12-4 to TRBJ2-1, with D perhaps assigned TRBD1 or TRBD2 (6 bases each). V was pared by 5 bases and J by 2 bases, with 16 bases between. The CDR3 contains 16 residues. The chain's CDR3 is CASSNPSGGAYNEQFF. The CDR3 bases are TGTGCCAGCAGTAATCCCTCCGGGGGCGCCTACAATGAGCAGTTCTTC.

V is TRBV27 and J is TRBJ1-5, with unresolved D. Germline lookup yields CDR1 MNHEY and CDR2 SMNVEV (reference sequence). CDR3 length: 13 amino acids. V was shortened by 0 bases and J by 7 bases, with 7 bases between the two germline ends. The CDR3 sequence: CASSLSLGQPQHF. CDR3 DNA sequence: TGTGCCAGCAGTTTATCGCTCGGCCAGCCCCAGCATTTT.

As for this clonotype: This sequence may be a read error, since a much larger clone differs from it by one base. This chain connects TRBV2 to TRBJ2-2, with D uncertain. CDR3 length: 13 amino acids. The germline V gene encodes CDR1 SNHLY and CDR2 FYNNEI. Trimming cost V 6 bases and J 3 bases, with 8 bases left between them. The CDR3 DNA sequence: TGTGCCAGCAGGGGTTTGTACACCGGGGAGCTGTTTTTT. Amino acid sequence: CASRGLYTGELFF.

This clonotype was found many times. The J gene is TRBJ2-7, the V gene TRBV7-2; D ambiguous. Germline V gene lookup returns CDR1 SGHTA and CDR2 FQGNSA. The CDR3 totals 13 residues. Trimming shortened V by 5 bases and J by 5 bases, and 13 bases separated the two germline ends. The CDR3 spells CASSPLAHDEQYF. The DNA for the CDR3 is TGTGCCAGCAGCCCCCTGGCGCACGACGAGCAGTACTTC.

The V and J genes are TRBV20-1 and TRBJ2-1, with 10 bases aligning to TRBD2. V was pared by 6 bases and J by 4 bases, with 9 bases of the junction left unmatched. Germline V lookup: CDR1 DFQATT, CDR2 SNEGSKA (reference sequence). The CDR3 runs to 15 residues. Here the CDR3 DNA reads TGCAGTGCCCTGCTAGCGGGGGCCGGGTACAATGAGCAGTTCTTC. This translates into CSALLAGAGYNEQFF.

There are many counts of this clonotype. The CDR3 loop is CASSLVETQYF. The CDR3 DNA sequence: TGCGCCAGCAGCTTGGTAGAGACCCAGTACTTC. The rearrangement links TRBV5-1 to TRBJ2-5; D gene uncertain. Germline assignment: CDR1 SGHRS and CDR2 YFSETQ. CDR3 length: 11 residues. Trimming shortened V by 0 bases and J by 4 bases, and 1 base separated the two germline ends.

This clonotype was seen only a few times. The V and J genes are TRBV20-1 and TRBJ2-1; 9 bases line up with TRBD2. The V segment lost 1 base and the J segment 0 bases; nucleotides outside the gene matches: 10. The CDR3 covers 18 residues. The germline V gene has CDR1 DFQATT and CDR2 SNEGSKA (reference sequence). CDR3 in DNA: TGCAGTGCTAGAGTCCTTAGCGGGGGTGGTTTCTCCTACAATGAGCAGTTCTTC. This codes for CSARVLSGGGFSYNEQFF.

V is TRBV7-3 and J is TRBJ1-1; TRBD1 might be the D (5 bases). V dropped 6 bases and J dropped 3 bases, with 11 bases sitting between them. Germline V gene lookup returns CDR1 SGHTA and CDR2 FQGTGA. The CDR3 extends over 13 amino acids. The CDR3 is CASRFREYTEAFF. CDR3 bases: TGTGCCAGCAGGTTCAGGGAGTACACTGAAGCTTTCTTT.

The rearrangement links TRBV6-6 to TRBJ2-7; no definite D call. This CDR3 has 13 residues. The germline V and J ends were trimmed by 6 bases and 3 bases, with 12 bases remaining between them. From germline, CDR1 is MNHNY and CDR2 SVGAGI (reference sequence). The CDR3 here is CASSHWPNYEQYF. The CDR3 DNA reads TGTGCCAGCAGCCACTGGCCCAACTACGAGCAGTACTTC.

This clonotype was observed many times. The CDR3 loop is CASTLPSGQGRPEAFF. DNA of the CDR3: TGTGCCAGCACTCTCCCCTCGGGACAGGGGAGACCTGAAGCTTTCTTT. This chain uses TRBV12-3 or TRBV12-4 with TRBJ1-1, with TRBD1 identical over 10 bases. Losses at the gene ends were 7 bases for V and 6 bases for J; bases not matched to a gene: 14. This CDR3 comprises 16 residues.

There are a few counts of this clonotype. The gene calls are TRBV7-3 and TRBJ2-1; D ambiguous. Germline V lookup: CDR1 SGHTA, CDR2 FQGTGA. V was pared by 5 bases and J by 9 bases, with 14 bases between. The CDR3 loop spans 13 amino acids. CDR3 sequence (DNA): TGTGCCAGCAGCCCATATCAGACGGGTGAGCAGTTCTTC. Its protein is CASSPYQTGEQFF.

A few counts support this clonotype. The chain joins TRBV20-1 to TRBJ2-5; D unclear. CDR3 length: 12 residues. CDR1 and CDR2 (germline): DFQATT, SNEGSKA (reference sequence). Between the trimmed V and J ends, which lost 6 bases and 4 bases, there was a span of 12 bases. The CDR3 spells CSATLPGETQYF. The CDR3 region has the DNA TGCAGTGCAACCCTGCCTGGAGAGACCCAGTACTTC.

As concerns this clonotype: The junction differs from germline at one of its ends, possibly a read error. The chain has TRBV4-3 and TRBJ1-6, with 7 bases matching TRBD1. Germline CDR1 and CDR2: LGHNA and YSLEER. This CDR3 comprises 15 residues. This chain's CDR3 is CASSQEGGYDSPLHF. Here the CDR3 DNA reads TGCGCCAGCAGCCAAGAAGGGGGCTATGATTCACCCCTCCACTTT.

The chain uses TRBV7-2 and TRBJ1-2, with D maybe TRBD1 (5 bases). The CDR3 totals 15 residues. The V gene lost 4 bases and the J gene lost 2 bases, with 14 bases spanning the gap. CDR1 is SGHTA, CDR2 FQGNSA, per germline. Here the CDR3 DNA reads TGTGCCAGCAGCTCCAGGGAGTCGGGGAACTATGGCTACACCTTC. Its translation is CASSSRESGNYGYTF.

V and J are TRBV7-2 and TRBJ1-2, with no clear D. CDR3 length: 13 amino acids. CDR1 is SGHTA, CDR2 FQGNSA, per germline. The V end lost 4 bases, the J end lost 2 bases, and 8 bases lay between the germline ends. The CDR3 sequence is CASSSFLNYGYTF. As DNA, the CDR3 is TGTGCCAGCAGCTCCTTTCTAAACTATGGCTACACCTTC.